This T cell receptor beta chain is drawn from a study of blood T cell repertoires in COVID-19. Background on the study: Acute and convalescent COVID-19 specimens originated in the United States, Italy and Spain. The cDNA or gDNA used as material had been derived from T cells, B-cell-depleted T cells, or PBMCs.

The CDR3 covers 12 residues. Per germline, CDR1 PRHDT and CDR2 FYEKMQ (reference sequence). The germline V and J ends were trimmed by 1 base and 13 bases, with 14 bases remaining between them. Source study methods: It was from reference gene primer amplification that nucleated cell counts were estimated. Libraries were prepared by immunoSEQ multiplex PCR; TCRdb keeps only in-frame clonotypes and omits some of them. V, J and clone size reflect that table, while D and trimming were determined from the DNA. The sample lists 200,000 to 250,000 clones, approximately 86% occurring once. Patients from Seattle were sampled longitudinally, starting during active infection.

The TCR originated in a woman in her forties or fifties with COVID-19, enrolled during active disease. Source material: peripheral blood. The chain combines TRBV13 with TRBJ2-7; D may be TRBD1 (6 bases). The CDR3 region is CASSLEQGPIYF. CDR3 nucleotides: TGTGCCAGCAGCTTAGAACAGGGACCGATCTACTTC.